These T cell receptor beta chains were read from a single sample in a study of cytomegalovirus exposure and HLA in healthy donors. Produced via immunoSEQ multiplex PCR; TCRdb's table is partial and in-frame only. This listing includes tens of thousands of clones. The sequencing input was PBMCs. These receptors originate from a female donor in good health and CMV-seronegative. Each CDR3 is given with its conserved first and last residue. The D gene is left open where the match is weak.

cdr3_aa	cdr3_nt	j_call	v_call	d_call
CASSQVRQGAVGYTF	TGCGCCAGCAGCCAAGTGCGACAGGGGGCCGTTGGCTACACCTTC	TRBJ1-2	TRBV4-3	TRBD1
CASSYGDRVPHEQYF	TGTGCCAGCAGTTACGGGGACAGGGTACCCCACGAGCAGTACTTC	TRBJ2-7	TRBV6-5	TRBD1
CASSPARTGYTEAFF	TGTGCCAGCTCTCCCGCAAGGACAGGGTACACTGAAGCTTTCTTT	TRBJ1-1	TRBV18	TRBD1
CASSSQGAGQPQHF	TGTGCCAGCAGCTCACAGGGGGCTGGACAGCCCCAGCATTTT	TRBJ1-5	TRBV6-5	TRBD1
CASSIHRDRDYEQYF	TGTGCCAGTAGTATCCACCGGGACAGGGACTACGAGCAGTACTTC	TRBJ2-7	TRBV19	TRBD1
CASSLAGPHGYTF	TGTGCCAGCAGCTTGGCGGGTCCGCATGGCTACACCTTC	TRBJ1-2	TRBV5-4	-
CASSQVWSGYEQYF	TGCGCCAGCAGCCAAGTATGGAGCGGCTACGAGCAGTACTTC	TRBJ2-7	TRBV4-1	-
CASSKTYGTGGAQFF	TGTGCCAGCAGCAAAACTTACGGGACAGGGGGCGCGCAGTTCTTC	TRBJ2-1	TRBV21-1	-
CASSRLFPSGAITGELFF	TGCGCCAGCAGCCGGCTATTCCCTAGCGGGGCTATCACCGGGGAGCTGTTTTTT	TRBJ2-2	TRBV4-1	TRBD2
CASSPLGGSSTDTQYF	TGTGCCAGCTCACCACTAGGAGGGTCGAGCACAGATACGCAGTATTTT	TRBJ2-3	TRBV18	-
CASSQTGAEYGYTF	TGTGCCAGCAGCCAGACAGGGGCTGAGTATGGCTACACCTTC	TRBJ1-2	TRBV9	TRBD1
CASSPSGDSPLHF	TGTGCCAGCTCACCGTCAGGGGATTCACCCCTCCACTTT	TRBJ1-6	TRBV18	-
CASSPSQGIAGGYEQYF	TGTGCCAGCAGCCCTTCCCAAGGGATAGCGGGCGGCTACGAGCAGTACTTC	TRBJ2-7	TRBV4-2	TRBD2
CASRAETGAGEKLFF	TGTGCCAGCAGGGCCGAGACAGGGGCTGGTGAAAAACTGTTTTTT	TRBJ1-4	TRBV6-5	TRBD1
CAWSVGQPQHF	TGTGCCTGGAGTGTGGGCCAGCCCCAGCATTTT	TRBJ1-5	TRBV30	-
CASRGPSGRNEQYF	TGTGCCAGCAGGGGCCCTAGCGGGAGAAACGAGCAGTACTTC	TRBJ2-7	TRBV2	TRBD2
CASSTRQGYGYTF	TGTGCCAGCAGCACCCGACAGGGGTACGGCTACACCTTC	TRBJ1-2	TRBV9	TRBD1
CASSRLGDEQFF	TGTGCCAGCTCCCGGTTAGGGGATGAGCAGTTCTTC	TRBJ2-1	TRBV18	-
CASSERTGSSTDTQYF	TGCGCCAGCAGCGAGCGGACAGGGTCTAGCACAGATACGCAGTATTTT	TRBJ2-3	TRBV5-1	TRBD1
CASIQQGLAGGGEQFF	TGTGCCAGTATTCAACAAGGACTAGCGGGAGGTGGTGAGCAGTTCTTC	TRBJ2-1	TRBV19	TRBD2
CASSYQVIETDTQYF	TGTGCCAGCAGTTACCAGGTCATCGAGACAGATACGCAGTATTTT	TRBJ2-3	TRBV6-6	-
CASSLGGNNYGYTF	TGTGCCAGCAGCTTAGGAGGGAATAACTATGGCTACACCTTC	TRBJ1-2	TRBV7-9	-
CASRNGQGDGYTF	TGTGCCAGCAGAAACGGACAGGGTGATGGCTACACCTTC	TRBJ1-2	TRBV6-5	TRBD1
CASSLMGQNQPQHF	TGTGCCAGCAGCTTAATGGGACAGAATCAGCCCCAGCATTTT	TRBJ1-5	TRBV5-5	TRBD1
CASSVESGFSYEQYF	TGTGCCAGCAGCGTAGAATCGGGTTTCTCCTACGAGCAGTACTTC	TRBJ2-7	TRBV9	-
CASSVSGGGDEQFF	TGTGCCAGCAGCGTAAGTGGGGGGGGCGATGAGCAGTTCTTC	TRBJ2-1	TRBV9	-
CASSVGQPNEKLFF	TGTGCCAGCAGCGTGGGACAGCCCAATGAAAAACTGTTTTTT	TRBJ1-4	TRBV9	TRBD1
CSVTGGTDTQYF	TGCAGCGTTACAGGGGGCACAGATACGCAGTATTTT	TRBJ2-3	TRBV29-1	TRBD1
CASSPPTGNEQFF	TGTGCCAGCAGCCCTCCGACAGGGAATGAGCAGTTCTTC	TRBJ2-1	TRBV7-6	TRBD1
CASSVGVGGAYEQYF	TGTGCCAGCAGCGTCGGGGTGGGAGGGGCCTACGAGCAGTACTTC	TRBJ2-7	TRBV9	TRBD2
CAWSQQGAGPQHF	TGTGCCTGGAGCCAACAAGGGGCCGGGCCCCAGCATTTT	TRBJ1-5	TRBV30	-
CASSPGQGAVSTEAFF	TGTGCCAGCTCACCGGGACAGGGGGCTGTTTCCACTGAAGCTTTCTTT	TRBJ1-1	TRBV18	TRBD1
CASSQGRGDEQYF	TGTGCCAGCAGCCAGGGCAGGGGGGACGAGCAGTACTTC	TRBJ2-7	TRBV9	-
CASRPPVADGYTF	TGTGCCAGCAGGCCGCCCGTGGCGGATGGCTACACCTTC	TRBJ1-2	TRBV6-5	-
CASSGGAQPSSPLHF	TGCGCCAGCTCCGGGGGGGCGCAACCCAGTTCACCCCTCCACTTT	TRBJ1-6	TRBV4-1	-
CAWSPYPPGNTEAFF	TGTGCCTGGAGTCCCTACCCCCCGGGGAACACTGAAGCTTTCTTT	TRBJ1-1	TRBV30	-
CASSSNQGGLGGYTF	TGTGCCAGCAGTAGTAACCAGGGAGGACTTGGGGGCTACACCTTC	TRBJ1-2	TRBV2	-
CASSQNLRTAYEQYF	TGCGCCAGCAGCCAGAATCTCAGGACAGCCTACGAGCAGTACTTC	TRBJ2-7	TRBV4-3	-
CTSSPSVMNTEAFF	TGCACCAGCAGCCCGAGCGTTATGAACACTGAAGCTTTCTTT	TRBJ1-1	TRBV1	-
CALGRGPRSTVANYGYTF	TGTGCCTTAGGCAGGGGCCCGAGGTCGACGGTTGCTAACTATGGCTACACCTTC	TRBJ1-2	TRBV30	-
CASSLGQSTYEQYF	TGCGCCAGCAGCTTGGGACAGTCTACCTACGAGCAGTACTTC	TRBJ2-7	TRBV5-1	-
CASSYSLAGVYEQYF	TGTGCCAGCAGTTACTCACTAGCGGGAGTGTACGAGCAGTACTTC	TRBJ2-7	TRBV7-9	TRBD2
CASSQEDRVVNTEAFF	TGTGCCAGCAGCCAAGAAGATCGGGTGGTGAACACTGAAGCTTTCTTT	TRBJ1-1	TRBV4-2	-
CAISESTGGQPQHF	TGTGCCATCAGTGAGTCGACGGGAGGACAGCCCCAGCATTTT	TRBJ1-5	TRBV10-3	-
CALTGLGTDTQYF	TGTGCCTTAACGGGACTAGGGACAGATACGCAGTATTTT	TRBJ2-3	TRBV4-2	TRBD2